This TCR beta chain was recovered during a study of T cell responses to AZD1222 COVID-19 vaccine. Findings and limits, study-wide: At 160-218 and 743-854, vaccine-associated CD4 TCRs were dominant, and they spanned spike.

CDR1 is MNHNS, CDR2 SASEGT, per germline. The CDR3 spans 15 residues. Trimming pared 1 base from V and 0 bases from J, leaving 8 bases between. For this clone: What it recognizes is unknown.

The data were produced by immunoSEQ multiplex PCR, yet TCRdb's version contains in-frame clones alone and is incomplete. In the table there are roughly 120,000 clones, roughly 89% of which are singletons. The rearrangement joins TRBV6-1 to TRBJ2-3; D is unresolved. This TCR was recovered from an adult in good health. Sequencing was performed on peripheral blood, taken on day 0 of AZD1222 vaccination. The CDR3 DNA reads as TGTGCCAGCAGTGAAGGGGTTTCTAGCACAGATACGCAGTATTTT. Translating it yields CASSEGVSSTDTQYF.